This passage covers 8 T cell receptor beta chains from one sample sequenced in a study of T cell responses to AZD1222 COVID-19 vaccine. Only in-frame clones appear in the TCRdb table, and some are missing; sequencing was by immunoSEQ multiplex PCR. The data contain some 130,000 clones, roughly 85% of them seen just once; the ten biggest clones take up about 8%. Sequenced here: peripheral blood, sampled on day 0 of AZD1222 vaccination. Source of these receptors: an adult in good health.

The chain joins TRBV5-1 to TRBJ1-1; no clear D. CDR3 length equals 14 residues. Trimming shortened V by 0 bases and J by 4 bases, and 10 bases separated the two germline ends. The germline V gene has CDR1 SGHRS and CDR2 YFSETQ. CDR3 loop: CASSLAGALTEAFF. CDR3 DNA sequence: TGCGCCAGCAGCTTGGCAGGCGCCCTCACTGAAGCTTTCTTT. Filled out from reference TRBV5-1 and TRBJ1-1, the complete variable domain reads KAGVTQTPRYLIKTRGQQVTLSCSPISGHRSVSWYQQTPGQGLQFLFEYFSETQRNKGNFPGRFSGRQFSNSRSEMNVSTLELGDSALYLCASSLAGALTEAFFGQGTRLTVV.

V is TRBV19 and J is TRBJ1-5; 8 bases match TRBD1. Per the germline V gene, CDR1 is LNHDA and CDR2 is SQIVND (reference sequence). The length of the CDR3 is 17 residues. V shed 4 bases and J 7 bases; nucleotides not matched to a gene: 15. In nucleotides, the CDR3 is TGTGCCAGTAGTAGGACCGACAGGGGTAATACTAGACAGCCCCAGCATTTT. This codes for CASSRTDRGNTRQPQHF.

This rearrangement joins TRBV27 to TRBJ1-6; 7 bases agree with TRBD1. Germline values: CDR1 MNHEY, CDR2 SMNVEV (reference sequence). J was trimmed by 9 bases and V by 5 bases; bases with no gene match: 7. The CDR3 covers 14 residues. The CDR3 region is CASSPAGGSSPLHF. The CDR3 DNA reads as TGTGCCAGCAGTCCCGCAGGGGGTAGTTCACCCCTCCACTTT.

The gene calls are TRBV10-2 and TRBJ1-4; 7 bases are shared with TRBD1. This CDR3 comprises 15 residues. V dropped 4 bases and J dropped 5; count of bases not matched to a gene: 7. The V gene's germline CDR1 is WSHSY and CDR2 SAAADI. The CDR3 DNA reads as TGCGCCAGCAGTGCCAGGACAGGTCTGAATGAAAAACTGTTTTTT. Amino acids: CASSARTGLNEKLFF.

V gene TRBV5-5 combines with J gene TRBJ2-7, with TRBD1 identical over 10 bases. This CDR3 region has 14 residues. The germline V gene has CDR1 SGHKS and CDR2 YYEKEE (reference sequence). With 6 bases clipped from V and 3 bases from J, the junction kept 6 bases outside the gene matches. The CDR3 bases are TGTGCCAGCACCTATCGGACAGGGGGCTACGAGCAGTACTTC. It codes for CASTYRTGGYEQYF.

The rearrangement uses TRBV7-9 and TRBJ2-7; tentative D call: TRBD1 (6 bases). V lost 5 bases and J 0 bases, leaving 14 bases between the germline ends. The germline gives CDR1 SEHNR, CDR2 FQNEAQ (reference sequence). The CDR3 is 15 amino acids. The CDR3: CASSPRTAYSYEQYF. CDR3 in DNA: TGTGCCAGCAGCCCCAGGACAGCTTACTCCTACGAGCAGTACTTC.

V gene TRBV4-1 combines with J gene TRBJ2-6, with a weak D call TRBD2 (5 bases). Germline V gives CDR1 MGHRA, CDR2 YSYEKL. The CDR3 spans 16 residues. Trimming pared 4 bases from V and 2 bases from J, leaving 12 bases between. The CDR3 coding sequence is TGCGCCAGCAGCCCTGAGGGCGAGCCTGGGGCCAACGTCCTGACTTTC. Its protein is CASSPEGEPGANVLTF.

The CDR3 here is CASSIAGNTIYF. In nucleotides, the CDR3 is TGTGCCAGTAGTATAGCTGGAAACACCATATATTTT. The chain couples TRBV19 to TRBJ1-3; D uncertain. Trimming took off 1 base at V and 2 bases at J, with 0 bases between the two ends. The CDR3 loop spans 12 amino acids. Germline CDR1 reads LNHDA; CDR2 reads SQIVND (reference sequence).